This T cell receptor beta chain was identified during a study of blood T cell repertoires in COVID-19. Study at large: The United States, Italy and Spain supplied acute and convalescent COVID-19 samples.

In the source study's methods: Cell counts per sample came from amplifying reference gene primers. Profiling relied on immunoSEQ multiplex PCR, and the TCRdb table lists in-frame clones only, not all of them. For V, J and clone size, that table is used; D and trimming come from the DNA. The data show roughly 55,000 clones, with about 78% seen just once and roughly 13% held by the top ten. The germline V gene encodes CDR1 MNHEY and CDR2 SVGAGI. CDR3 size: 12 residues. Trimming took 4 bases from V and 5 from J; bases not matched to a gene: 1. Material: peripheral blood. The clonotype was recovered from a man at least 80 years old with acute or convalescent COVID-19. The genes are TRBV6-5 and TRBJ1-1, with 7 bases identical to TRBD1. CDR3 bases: TGTGCCAGCAGTTTGACAGGGACTGAAGCTTTCTTT. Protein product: CASSLTGTEAFF.